The 15 T cell receptor beta chains in this list originate from one sample, sequenced in a study of PD-L1 blockade in urothelial cancer. Documented time point: pretreatment peripheral blood. Sequencing was performed with immunoSEQ multiplex PCR; in TCRdb, only in-frame clones are kept and a portion is missing. Of some 16,000 clones listed, around 89% are singletons. Sequenced here: PBMCs, sampled around atezolizumab (anti-PD-L1) treatment. These receptors originate from a man between 70 and 80 years old with urothelial cancer.

The chain is built from TRBV5-1 and TRBJ1-3; D is ambiguous. From germline, CDR1 is SGHRS and CDR2 YFSETQ. With 2 bases removed from V and 0 bases from J, the gap between germline ends came to 6 bases. The CDR3 has 14 amino acids. This CDR3 reads CASSFSSSGNTIYF. The CDR3 nucleotides are TGCGCCAGCAGCTTCTCGAGCTCTGGAAACACCATATATTTT.

CDR3 in DNA: TGTGCCAGCAGTTTAACGGAGGACCAAGAGACCCAGTACTTC. This encodes CASSLTEDQETQYF. This rearrangement joins TRBV28 to TRBJ2-5, with D perhaps TRBD2 (5 bases). Trimming cost V 2 bases and J 0 bases, with 7 bases left between them. CDR1 and CDR2 from the germline V gene are MDHEN and SYDVKM. The CDR3 has 14 amino acids.

V usage is TRBV15 and J usage is TRBJ2-5, with a possible D match to TRBD2 (6 bases). V was cut by 1 base and J by 2 bases, with 8 bases left in between. The CDR3 loop spans 14 amino acids. The germline gives CDR1 LNHNV, CDR2 YYDKDF (reference sequence). CDR3 DNA: TGTGCCACCAGCAGAGGGGGGACTCAAGAGACCCAGTACTTC. Translated, it gives CATSRGGTQETQYF.

The rearrangement uses TRBV5-5 and TRBJ2-3, with D possibly matching TRBD1 (6 bases). V gave up 4 bases and J gave up 0 bases, with 15 bases separating them. Germline V gene data show CDR1 as SGHKS and CDR2 as YYEKEE (reference sequence). The length of the CDR3 is 16 residues. The CDR3: CASSLLTGISTDTQYF. The CDR3 region has the DNA TGTGCCAGCAGCCTTCTGACAGGTATTAGCACAGATACGCAGTATTTT.

The chain joins TRBV5-1 to TRBJ2-6, with D perhaps matching TRBD1 (5 bases). The CDR3 length is 15 residues. The V end lost 1 base, the J end lost 3 bases, and 8 bases lay between the germline ends. Germline V lookup: CDR1 SGHRS, CDR2 YFSETQ. The CDR3 DNA sequence: TGCGCCAGCAGCTTGAGGGGCGGTGGGGCCAACGTCCTGACTTTC. Protein sequence: CASSLRGGGANVLTF.

The J gene is TRBJ2-3, the V gene TRBV10-3; 13 nucleotides agree with TRBD2. CDR3 size: 15 residues. The trim removed 7 bases at V and 3 bases at J, leaving 4 bases unmatched. Looked up from germline, CDR1 is ENHRY and CDR2 is SYGVKD. This CDR3 reads CAITQGLAGTDTQYF. CDR3 nucleotides: TGTGCCATCACCCAGGGACTAGCGGGGACAGATACGCAGTATTTT.

The chain carries TRBV6-5 and TRBJ1-2; 8 bases fit TRBD1. Germline-derived CDR1 and CDR2 are MNHEY and SVGAGI. There are 11 residues in the CDR3. Trimming cost V 5 bases and J 9 bases; bases outside gene matches: 2. Written as DNA, the CDR3 is TGTGCCAGCAGTGGGACAGGAAGCTACACCTTC. Translating gives CASSGTGSYTF.

CDR3 region: CAIREGQGVAAEAFF. The CDR3 bases are TGTGCCATCAGGGAAGGACAGGGGGTAGCGGCTGAAGCTTTCTTT. The chain uses TRBV10-3 and TRBJ1-1, with 10 bases lining up with TRBD1. CDR3 length: 15 residues. CDR1 and CDR2 from the germline V gene are ENHRY and SYGVKD. Germline trimming cut 6 bases from V and 6 bases from J; bases unmatched to any gene: 10.

The V gene is TRBV30, the J gene TRBJ2-4, with TRBD2 as a possible D gene (6 bases). Per the germline V gene, CDR1 is GTSNPN and CDR2 is SVGIG (reference sequence). CDR3 length: 13 amino acids. Trimming removed 7 bases at V and 7 bases at J, with 17 bases between. The chain's CDR3 is CASGIGGVNIQYF. CDR3 DNA sequence: TGTGCCTCAGGCATCGGAGGGGTGAACATTCAGTACTTC.

The V gene is TRBV7-9, the J gene TRBJ2-2; TRBD1 aligns across 9 bases. The CDR3 extends over 15 amino acids. Germline V lookup: CDR1 SEHNR, CDR2 FQNEAQ (reference sequence). V was clipped by 5 bases and J by 6 bases; unmatched bases: 7. Written as DNA, the CDR3 is TGTGCCAGCAGCACACACCGGGACAGGGCCGGGGAGCTGTTTTTT. Its translation: CASSTHRDRAGELFF.

Written as DNA, the CDR3 is TGCGCCAGCAGAACTAGCGGGGGGGAAGAGACCCAGTACTTC. This codes for CASRTSGGEETQYF. The V call is TRBV5-1, the J call TRBJ2-5; 13 positions match TRBD2. The CDR3 has 14 amino acids. Germline loops: CDR1 SGHRS, CDR2 YFSETQ. V trimming: 5 bases; J trimming: 3 bases; junction bases outside the gene matches: 1.

This clone came up once. The rearrangement joins TRBV7-6 to TRBJ2-7; TRBD2 agrees at 7 bases. With 5 bases clipped from V and 4 bases from J, the junction kept 17 bases outside the gene matches. The germline CDR1 and CDR2 sequences are SGHVS and FNYEAQ. The CDR3 sequence is 17 residues long. CDR3 nucleotide sequence: TGTGCCAGCAGCCTCTCTCAATTTAGCGGGTCACCGTACGAGCAGTACTTC. Its protein is CASSLSQFSGSPYEQYF.

This chain connects TRBV6-4 to TRBJ1-6; the match to TRBD1 covers 7 bases. With 4 bases clipped from V and 10 bases from J, the junction kept 10 bases outside the gene matches. CDR3 length: 15 residues. Germline loops: CDR1 MRHNA, CDR2 SNTAGT. The CDR3 loop reads CASSVDTGVNSPLHF. In DNA, the CDR3 is TGTGCCAGCAGTGTCGACACAGGGGTAAACTCACCCCTCCACTTT.

CDR3 bases: TGTGCCAAGAAGCCCTACAGGGATGGGACAGATACGCAGTATTTT. It specifies CAKKPYRDGTDTQYF. The genes are TRBV15 and TRBJ2-3; D may be TRBD1 (6 bases). The V end was cut by 10 bases, the J end by 3 bases, with 20 bases between. The CDR3 length is 15 residues. Germline V gives CDR1 LNHNV, CDR2 YYDKDF (reference sequence). Filled out from reference TRBV15 and TRBJ2-3, the complete variable domain reads DAMVIQNPRYQVTQFGKPVTLSCSQTLNHNVMYWYQQKSSQAPKLLFHYYDKDFNNEADTPDNFQSRRPNTSFCFLDIRSPGLGDTAMYLCAKKPYRDGTDTQYFGPGTRLTVL.

The chain joins TRBV5-1 to TRBJ2-5; weak D call: TRBD2 (5 bases). The CDR3 is made up of 15 amino acids. V was pared by 2 bases and J by 4 bases, with 15 bases between. From germline, CDR1 is SGHRS and CDR2 YFSETQ. DNA for the CDR3: TGCGCCAGCAGCTTAGGGAGAGGGTTGCGAGAGACCCAGTACTTC. It codes for CASSLGRGLRETQYF.